Sequencing of this T cell receptor beta chain was carried out in a study of CD8+ T cells in alopecia areata. cDNA prepared by RNA extraction and subsequent reverse transcription served as the template for sequencing. Method: immunoSEQ multiplex PCR; TCRdb's copy keeps in-frame clones and lacks some. The sample lists 110,000 or so clones; roughly two thirds were seen once. Regarding this clone: Its antigen is not known.

Study-wide results and limits: It was lesional scalp, especially alopecia totalis/universalis, that showed higher clonality than normal scalp. Possibly because of HLA-related factors, TCR sharing was less clear across patients than in mice.

Trimming took 0 bases from V and 5 from J, leaving 13 bases between them. The germline V gene encodes CDR1 MNHEY and CDR2 SMNVEV (reference sequence). The CDR3 is 16 residues long. The rearrangement joins TRBV27 to TRBJ1-4; D perhaps matches TRBD1 (5 bases). Input material: CD4+ T cells sorted from blood. The sequence was collected from a human donor in good health. The chain's CDR3 is CASSLSIRGNNEKLFF. The CDR3 DNA reads as TGTGCCAGCAGTTTATCGATCCGGGGGAACAATGAAAAACTGTTTTTT.